Here is one T cell receptor beta chain with its context. Its antigen remains unknown. Measured with immunoSEQ multiplex PCR; TCRdb has only the in-frame clones, and not every one. This repertoire shows approximately 80,000 clones, approximately 90% found once; its top ten account for less than 7.5%. This sample is part of a study of T cell responses to AZD1222 COVID-19 vaccine. Germline-derived CDR1 and CDR2 are MNHEY and SMNVEV (reference sequence). The germline V and J ends were trimmed by 3 bases and 3 bases, with 9 bases remaining between them. CDR3 length: 13 residues. Findings of the study overall: Spike-specific TCR depth and breadth grew after two AZD1222 doses. Sampled repertoires all dated from after the peak T cell response. Donors in the cohort were predominantly white British and more often female, and clonal diversity was possibly underestimated. Vaccine-related CD4 TCRs covered spike, predominating at 160-218 and 743-854.

The sample consisted of peripheral blood, taken on day 0 of AZD1222 vaccination. This clonotype originated in an adult in good health. J is TRBJ2-7 and V is TRBV27; no definite D call. CDR3 loop: CASSLKEYYEQYF. The DNA of the CDR3 is TGTGCCAGCAGTTTGAAGGAGTACTACGAGCAGTACTTC.